These T cell receptor beta chains were read from a single sample in a study of cytomegalovirus exposure and HLA in healthy donors. Assay: immunoSEQ multiplex PCR; the TCRdb copy retains only in-frame clones and omits some. The sample records about 120,000 clones, roughly four fifths being singletons. Sequencing was done on a sample of PBMCs. The receptors come from a male donor in good health and CMV-seronegative. CDR3s include the opening cysteine and the closing phenylalanine or tryptophan.

V: TRBV25-1; CDR3: CASSETMGLAGADTQYF
V: TRBV5-8; CDR3: CASSLAAGTGWKETQYF
V: TRBV9; CDR3: CASSVEPNSSGNTIYF
V: TRBV2; CDR3: CASSARGSNTEAFF
V: TRBV28; CDR3: CASLRGGEGNQPQHF
V: TRBV7-2; CDR3: CASSLTPLAEQFF
V: TRBV6-1; CDR3: CASSGGLEYNEQFF
V: TRBV19; CDR3: CASSIRGAGGIGYNEQFF
V: TRBV27; CDR3: CASSRVGLAGGNEQYF
V: TRBV5-1; CDR3: CASRRSGTSYEQYF
V: TRBV6-5; CDR3: CASSYSGTGGYYGYTF
V: TRBV7-3; CDR3: CASSLTGGGGDTEAFF
V: TRBV6-5; CDR3: CASSLIMYSDGYTF
V: TRBV5-6; CDR3: CASSLVRLAGWRPDTQYF
V: TRBV14; CDR3: CASSLFSGLMDTQYF
V: TRBV29-1; CDR3: CSVAQGTGGLYEQYF
V: TRBV6-5; CDR3: CATSRPLTYEQYF
V: TRBV7-2; CDR3: CASSLVGGRNTGYEQYF
V: TRBV30; CDR3: CAWSVRGFGNQPQHF
V: TRBV5-6; CDR3: CASSLGPRSGEKLFF
V: TRBV19; CDR3: CASSITSGRGDEQFF
V: TRBV12-5; CDR3: CASGGGGDTQYF
V: TRBV9; CDR3: CASSVEGRGTDTQYF
V: TRBV5-1; CDR3: CASAIGTGNINTEAFF
V: TRBV7-2; CDR3: CASSSPPGTLYSQYF
V: TRBV7-8; CDR3: CASSRGTGSEQYF
V: TRBV9; CDR3: CASSVEWGVRELFF